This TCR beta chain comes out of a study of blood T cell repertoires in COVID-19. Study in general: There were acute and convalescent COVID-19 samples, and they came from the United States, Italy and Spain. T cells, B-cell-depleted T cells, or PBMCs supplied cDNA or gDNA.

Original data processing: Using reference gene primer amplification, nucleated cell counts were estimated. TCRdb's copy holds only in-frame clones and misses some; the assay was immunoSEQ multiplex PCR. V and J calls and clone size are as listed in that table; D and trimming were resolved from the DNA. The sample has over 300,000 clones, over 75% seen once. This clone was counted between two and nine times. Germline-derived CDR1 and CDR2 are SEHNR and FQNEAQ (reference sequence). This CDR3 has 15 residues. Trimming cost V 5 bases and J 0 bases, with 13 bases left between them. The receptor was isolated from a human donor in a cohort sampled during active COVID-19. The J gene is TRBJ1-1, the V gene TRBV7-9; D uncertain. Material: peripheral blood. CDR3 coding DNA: TGTGCCAGCAGCCTGCAGTCCTTCATGAACACTGAAGCTTTCTTT. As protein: CASSLQSFMNTEAFF.